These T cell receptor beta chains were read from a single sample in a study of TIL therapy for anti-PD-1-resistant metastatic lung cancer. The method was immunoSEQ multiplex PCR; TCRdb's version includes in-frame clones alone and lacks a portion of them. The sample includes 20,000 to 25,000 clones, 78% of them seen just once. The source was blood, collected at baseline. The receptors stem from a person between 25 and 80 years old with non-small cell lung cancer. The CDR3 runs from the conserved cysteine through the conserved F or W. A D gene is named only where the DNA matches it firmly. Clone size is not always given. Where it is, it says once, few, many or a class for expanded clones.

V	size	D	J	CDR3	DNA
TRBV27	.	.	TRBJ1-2	CASRNLGGYTF	TGTGCCAGCAGAAACCTAGGCGGCTACACCTTC
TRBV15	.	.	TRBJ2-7	CATSRDRSSYEQYF	TGTGCCACCAGCAGAGACCGGAGCTCCTACGAGCAGTACTTC
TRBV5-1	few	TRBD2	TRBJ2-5	CASSLRVLAGGQETQYF	TGCGCCAGCAGCTTGCGCGTACTAGCGGGGGGACAAGAGACCCAGTACTTC
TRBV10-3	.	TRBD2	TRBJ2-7	CAISDTGLAGPSYEQYF	TGTGCCATCAGTGATACGGGACTAGCGGGCCCTTCCTACGAGCAGTACTTC
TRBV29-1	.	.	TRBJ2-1	CSVEGARIRSYNEQFF	TGCAGCGTTGAAGGGGCGAGGATACGTTCCTACAATGAGCAGTTCTTC
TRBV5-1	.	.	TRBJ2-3	CASSKRGLGDTQYF	TGCGCCAGCAGCAAACGGGGGCTTGGAGATACGCAGTATTTT
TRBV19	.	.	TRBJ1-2	CASSPKDRPVYGYTF	TGTGCCAGTAGTCCCAAGGACAGACCAGTCTATGGCTACACCTTC
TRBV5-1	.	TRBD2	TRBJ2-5	CASTGLAGAGETQYF	TGCGCCAGCACAGGACTAGCGGGAGCTGGGGAGACCCAGTACTTC
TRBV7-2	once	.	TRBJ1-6	CASSLAQGSYNSPLHF	TGTGCCAGCAGCTTAGCACAGGGTTCCTATAATTCACCCCTCCACTTT
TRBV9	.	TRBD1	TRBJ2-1	CASSVDRGNEQFF	TGTGCCAGCAGCGTCGACAGGGGCAATGAGCAGTTCTTC
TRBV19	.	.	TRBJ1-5	CASSIDAIYPQHF	TGTGCCAGTAGTATAGACGCCATATATCCCCAGCATTTT
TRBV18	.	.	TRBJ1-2	CASSLQGNYGYTF	TGTGCCAGCTCGCTTCAGGGAAACTATGGCTACACCTTC
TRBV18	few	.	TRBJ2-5	CASSPLPTGETQYF	TGTGCCAGCTCACCACTGCCCACGGGAGAGACCCAGTACTTC
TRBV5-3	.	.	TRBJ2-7	CARSSMWKPPVYEQYF	TGTGCCAGAAGCTCGATGTGGAAGCCTCCCGTCTACGAGCAGTACTTC
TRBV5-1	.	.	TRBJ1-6	CASSLGADSPLHF	TGCGCCAGCAGCTTGGGAGCGGATTCACCCCTCCACTTT
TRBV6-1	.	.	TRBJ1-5	CASSEGQPYSNQPQHF	TGTGCCAGCAGTGAAGGGCAGCCTTATAGCAATCAGCCCCAGCATTTT
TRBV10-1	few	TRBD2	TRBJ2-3	CASSRGTSGRESDTQYF	TGCGCCAGCAGTCGCGGGACTAGCGGGAGGGAATCAGATACGCAGTATTTT
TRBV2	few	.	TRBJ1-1	CASSSWGGNTEAFF	TGTGCCAGCAGTTCCTGGGGGGGGAACACTGAAGCTTTCTTT
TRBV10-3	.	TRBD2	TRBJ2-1	CASDAGGPYNEQFF	TGTGCCAGCGACGCGGGGGGGCCCTACAATGAGCAGTTCTTC
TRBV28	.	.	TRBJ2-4	CASRVSPGTKNIQYF	TGTGCCAGCCGAGTTTCCCCCGGGACCAAAAACATTCAGTACTTC
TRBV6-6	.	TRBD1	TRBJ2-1	CASSYQGGTGFYPFF	TGTGCCAGCAGTTACCAAGGCGGGACAGGGTTTTATCCGTTCTTC
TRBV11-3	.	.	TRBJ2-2	CASSPRNTGELFF	TGTGCCAGCAGCCCTAGAAACACCGGGGAGCTGTTTTTT
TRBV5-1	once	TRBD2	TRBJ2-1	CASSLAPGLANEQFF	TGCGCCAGCAGCTTGGCCCCGGGACTAGCCAATGAGCAGTTCTTC
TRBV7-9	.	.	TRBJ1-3	CASSPSTLSGNTIYF	TGTGCCAGCAGCCCTTCGACATTATCCGGAAACACCATATATTTT
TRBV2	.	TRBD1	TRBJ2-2	CASSMKQGNGELFF	TGTGCCAGCAGTATGAAACAGGGGAACGGGGAGCTGTTTTTT
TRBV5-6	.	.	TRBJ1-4	CASSHPAGSSEKLFF	TGTGCCAGCAGCCACCCAGCCGGGTCGAGTGAAAAACTGTTTTTT
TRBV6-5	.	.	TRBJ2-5	CASSYGTGRGEETQYF	TGTGCCAGCAGTTACGGGACCGGCAGGGGGGAAGAGACCCAGTACTTC
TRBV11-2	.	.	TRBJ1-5	CASSQQGGGNQPQHF	TGTGCCAGCAGCCAACAGGGTGGAGGCAATCAGCCCCAGCATTTT
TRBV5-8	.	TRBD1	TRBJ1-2	CASSLDRGHGYTF	TGTGCCAGCAGCTTGGACAGGGGGCACGGCTACACCTTC
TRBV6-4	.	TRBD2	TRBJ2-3	CASSGLAGADTQYF	TGTGCCAGCAGTGGACTAGCGGGAGCAGATACGCAGTATTTT
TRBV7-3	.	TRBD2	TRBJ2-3	CASGTSGGTDTQYF	TGTGCCAGCGGGACTAGCGGGGGCACAGATACGCAGTATTTT
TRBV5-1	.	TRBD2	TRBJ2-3	CASSRLAGGAGTDTQYF	TGCGCCAGCAGCCGTCTAGCGGGGGGCGCAGGCACAGATACGCAGTATTTT
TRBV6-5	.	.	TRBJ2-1	CASSYEELSNEQFF	TGTGCCAGCAGTTACGAGGAATTATCCAATGAGCAGTTCTTC
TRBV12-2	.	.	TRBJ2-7	CASRSHRDRGNEQYF	TGTGCAAGTCGCTCCCACCGGGACAGGGGAAACGAGCAGTACTTC
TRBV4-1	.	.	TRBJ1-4	CASSQDGGGDEKLFF	TGCGCCAGCAGCCAAGATGGTGGGGGGGACGAAAAACTGTTTTTT
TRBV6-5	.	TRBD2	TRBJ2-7	CASSEGLAEYEQYF	TGTGCCAGCAGCGAGGGACTAGCGGAATACGAGCAGTACTTC
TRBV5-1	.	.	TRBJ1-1	CASSLVWGGNTEAFF	TGCGCCAGCAGCTTGGTCTGGGGCGGAAACACTGAAGCTTTCTTT
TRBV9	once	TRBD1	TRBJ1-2	CASSASRGRGYGYTF	TGTGCCAGCAGCGCCTCTAGGGGGCGCGGCTATGGCTACACCTTC
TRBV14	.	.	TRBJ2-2	CASSQDLPSSTGELFF	TGTGCCAGCAGCCAAGATCTGCCTAGCAGCACCGGGGAGCTGTTTTTT